Listed below are T cell receptor beta chains from one sample, sequenced in a study of blood T cell repertoires in COVID-19. Sequencing used immunoSEQ multiplex PCR; TCRdb keeps in-frame clones, though not all of them. The table shows around 200,000 clones, with about 80% occurring only once. What was sequenced was peripheral blood. The receptors come from a man aged 25 to 40 with active or convalescent COVID-19. CDR3s include the opening cysteine and the closing phenylalanine or tryptophan.

>14|TRBJ2-1|TRBV29-1
CSVDSQSSYNEQFF
>15|TRBJ2-4|TRBV5-8
CASSSTGERGNIQYF
>13|TRBJ1-1|TRBV6-5
CASIRPWGLGAFF
>16|TRBJ2-5|TRBV9
CASSEFGQRRGETQYF
>15|TRBJ1-4|TRBV4-3
CASSQDLRANEKLFF
>15|TRBJ2-5|TRBV4-3
CASSHRPGGRETQYF
>17|TRBJ1-1|TRBV19
CASSIFPPQGMSTEAFF
>15|TRBJ1-2|TRBV13
CASSLGRGVLYGYTF
>16|TRBJ2-4|TRBV6-2/TRBV6-3
CASSYSRARAKNIQYF
>15|TRBJ2-1|TRBV9
CASSVAGRGWDEQFF
>14|TRBJ2-7|TRBV6-5
CASSYGREAYEQYF
>14|TRBJ1-4|TRBV7-9
CASTPGQDNEKLFF
>12|TRBJ1-1|TRBV4-1
CASSQGHTEAFF
>13|TRBJ2-7|TRBV12-3/TRBV12-4
CASSTDRGSEQYF
>16|TRBJ2-5|TRBV24-1
CATSDRTGGSQETQYF
>16|TRBJ2-2|TRBV9
CASSYPGTSDTGELFF
>15|TRBJ1-1|TRBV18
CASSPREGTNTEAFF
>15|TRBJ2-3|TRBV6-4
CASSEGTSDADTQYF
>14|TRBJ1-1|TRBV10-3
CAISYRDTLTEAFF
>13|TRBJ2-7|TRBV2
CASRGTSGYEQYF
>17|TRBJ2-4|TRBV7-2
CASSLAQSGRSGNIQYF
>15|TRBJ2-3|TRBV5-1
CASSLRQSQSDTQYF
>20|TRBJ2-2|TRBV28
CASRPGPTSGTVANTGELFF
>13|TRBJ2-2|TRBV9
CASSVVGTGELFF
>12|TRBJ1-1|TRBV30
CAWSANPSGAFF
>16|TRBJ2-2|TRBV9
CASSVGWGPNTGELFF
>14|TRBJ2-1|TRBV10-3
CAISKDKPYWEQFF
>11|TRBJ1-2|TRBV6-5
CATDRIYGYTF
>13|TRBJ2-5|TRBV30
CAFDREPQETQYF
>12|TRBJ2-6|TRBV6-1
CASSEATGAQTF
>16|TRBJ2-2|TRBV4-3
CASSQGLAGVAGELFF
>15|TRBJ1-4|TRBV11-2
CASSLGARGLEKLFF
>13|TRBJ2-1|TRBV30
CAWSPLRTSEQFF
>13|TRBJ1-1|TRBV5-5
CASSFSGNTEAFF
>14|TRBJ1-2|TRBV21-1
CASSKFTGGYGYTF
>13|TRBJ1-1|TRBV12-3/TRBV12-4
CASKRTGGTEAFF
>13|TRBJ1-1|TRBV30
CAWSGQVHTEAFF
>15|TRBJ2-3|TRBV19
CASSLGGGSTDTQYF
>13|TRBJ2-2|TRBV30
CAWSALYTGELFF
>14|TRBJ1-5|TRBV6-5
CASSLGQRDQPQHF
>13|TRBJ1-1|TRBV2
CASSAQGNTEAFF
>14|TRBJ2-7|TRBV3-1/TRBV3-2
CASQRSGRPNGQYF
>15|TRBJ2-7|TRBV6-1
CASSEGGLAAYEQYF
>14|TRBJ2-7|TRBV6-5
CASVERGSSYEQYF